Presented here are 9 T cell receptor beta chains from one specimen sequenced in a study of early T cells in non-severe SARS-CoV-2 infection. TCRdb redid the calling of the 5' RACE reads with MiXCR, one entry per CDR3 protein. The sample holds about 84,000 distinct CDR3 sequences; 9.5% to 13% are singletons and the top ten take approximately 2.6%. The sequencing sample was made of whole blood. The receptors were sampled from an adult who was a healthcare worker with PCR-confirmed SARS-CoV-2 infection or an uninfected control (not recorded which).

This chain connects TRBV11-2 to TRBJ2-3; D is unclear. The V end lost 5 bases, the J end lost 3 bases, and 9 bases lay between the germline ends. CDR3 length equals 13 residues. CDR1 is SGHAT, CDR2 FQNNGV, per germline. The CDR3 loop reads CASSLIRTDTQYF. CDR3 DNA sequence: TGTGCCAGCAGCCTTATAAGGACAGATACGCAGTATTTT.

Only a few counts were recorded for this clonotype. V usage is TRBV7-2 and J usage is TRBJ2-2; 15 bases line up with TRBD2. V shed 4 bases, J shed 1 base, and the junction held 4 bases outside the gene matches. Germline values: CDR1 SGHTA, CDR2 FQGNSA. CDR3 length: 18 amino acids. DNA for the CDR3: TGTGCCAGCAGCTCAGGACTAGCGGGAGGGTGGAACACCGGGGAGCTGTTTTTT. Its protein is CASSSGLAGGWNTGELFF.

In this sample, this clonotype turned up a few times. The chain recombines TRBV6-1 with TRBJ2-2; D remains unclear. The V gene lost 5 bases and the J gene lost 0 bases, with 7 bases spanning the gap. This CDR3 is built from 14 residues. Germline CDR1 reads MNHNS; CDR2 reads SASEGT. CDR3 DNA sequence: TGTGCCAGCAGTCCGACGACGAACACCGGGGAGCTGTTTTTT. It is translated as CASSPTTNTGELFF.

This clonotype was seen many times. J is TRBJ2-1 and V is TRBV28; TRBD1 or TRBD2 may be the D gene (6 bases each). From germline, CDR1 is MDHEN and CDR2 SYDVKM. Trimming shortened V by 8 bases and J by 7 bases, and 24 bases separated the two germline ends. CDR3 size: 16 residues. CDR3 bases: TGTGCCAGCCAGTGGTTATGGCAGGACAGCGGGAATGAGCAGTTCTTC. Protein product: CASQWLWQDSGNEQFF. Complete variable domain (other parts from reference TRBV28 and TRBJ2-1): DVKVTQSSRYLVKRTGEKVFLECVQDMDHENMFWYRQDPGLGLRLIYFSYDVKMKEKGDIPEGYSVSREKKERFSLILESASTNQTSMYLCASQWLWQDSGNEQFFGPGTRLTVL.

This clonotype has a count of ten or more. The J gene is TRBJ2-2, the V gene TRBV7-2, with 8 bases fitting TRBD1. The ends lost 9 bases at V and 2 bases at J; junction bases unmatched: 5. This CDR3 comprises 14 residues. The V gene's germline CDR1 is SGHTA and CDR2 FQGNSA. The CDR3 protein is CARGGQGNTGELFF. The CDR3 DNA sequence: TGTGCCAGAGGAGGACAGGGAAACACCGGGGAGCTGTTTTTT.

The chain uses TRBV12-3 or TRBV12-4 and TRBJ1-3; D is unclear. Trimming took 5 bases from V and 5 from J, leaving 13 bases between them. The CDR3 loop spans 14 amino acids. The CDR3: CASSPQVFRNTIYF. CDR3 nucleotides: TGTGCCAGCAGTCCCCAGGTCTTCCGAAACACCATATATTTT.

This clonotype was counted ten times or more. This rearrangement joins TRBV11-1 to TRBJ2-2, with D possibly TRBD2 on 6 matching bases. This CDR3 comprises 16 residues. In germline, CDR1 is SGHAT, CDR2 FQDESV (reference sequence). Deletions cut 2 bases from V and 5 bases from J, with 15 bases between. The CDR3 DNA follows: TGTGCCAGCAGCTTAACCGCGGGATCGGCTACCGGGGAGCTGTTTTTT. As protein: CASSLTAGSATGELFF.

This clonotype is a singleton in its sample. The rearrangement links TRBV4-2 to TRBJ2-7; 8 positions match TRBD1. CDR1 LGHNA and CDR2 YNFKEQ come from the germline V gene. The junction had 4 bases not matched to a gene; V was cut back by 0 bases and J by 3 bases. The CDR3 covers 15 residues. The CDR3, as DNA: TGTGCCAGCAGCCAAGATTTAGGACAGGGCTACGAGCAGTACTTC. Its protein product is CASSQDLGQGYEQYF.

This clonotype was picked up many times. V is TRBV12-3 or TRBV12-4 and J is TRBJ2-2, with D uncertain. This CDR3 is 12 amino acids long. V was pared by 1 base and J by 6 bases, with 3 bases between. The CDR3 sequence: CASSLGSGELFF. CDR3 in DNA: TGTGCCAGCAGTTTAGGTTCCGGGGAGCTGTTTTTT.